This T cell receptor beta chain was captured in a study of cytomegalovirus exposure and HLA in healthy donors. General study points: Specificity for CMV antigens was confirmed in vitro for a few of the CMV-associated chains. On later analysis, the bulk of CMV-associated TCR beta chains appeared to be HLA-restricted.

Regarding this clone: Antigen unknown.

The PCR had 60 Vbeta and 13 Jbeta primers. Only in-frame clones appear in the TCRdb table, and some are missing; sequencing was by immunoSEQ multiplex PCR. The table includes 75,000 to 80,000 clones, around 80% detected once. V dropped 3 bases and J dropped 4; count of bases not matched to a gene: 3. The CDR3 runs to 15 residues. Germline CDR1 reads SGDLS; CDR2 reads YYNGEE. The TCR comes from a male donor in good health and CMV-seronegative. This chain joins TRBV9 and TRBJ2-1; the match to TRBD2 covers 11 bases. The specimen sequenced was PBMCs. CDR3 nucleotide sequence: TGTGCCAGCAGCGAGGGACTAGCGGAATACAATGAGCAGTTCTTC. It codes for CASSEGLAEYNEQFF.